The TCR beta chain under discussion was sequenced for a study of blood T cell repertoires in COVID-19 (dated by TCRdb to the early 2020s). About the full investigation: Collaborator samples came from the United States, Italy and Spain and covered acute and convalescent phases of COVID-19. Deeply sampled blood TCRbeta repertoires from subjects exposed to, actively infected with, or recovered from COVID-19 were included in the dataset. Nearly every sample came with metadata listing a de-identified subject ID, COVID-19 status, age in years and sex. The prospective study material was composed of cDNA or gDNA derived from T cells, B-cell-depleted T cells, or PBMCs. The repertoires were made available in a free public database intended to serve as a resource for research on the immune response to SARS-CoV-2. Where available, HLA class I and class II types were taken from metadata supplied by the sample provider and were not determined by assay-based typing. Samples were obtained from the ongoing ImmuneRACE study (first 160 participants) and from some 1,300 subjects provided by 6 global collaborators.

In the prospective study, participants were about 18 to 95 years old, resided in approximately 25 geographic areas of the United States, and were enrolled through a virtual design. Cohort assignment in the prospective study relied on participant-reported clinical history from a screening survey and a study questionnaire. Exposed participants had been in contact with someone with a PCR-confirmed or clinician-diagnosed COVID-19 case within 2 weeks of study entry. Mobile phlebotomists in the prospective study collected whole blood, serum and a nasopharyngeal or oropharyngeal swab from every participant. Participants in the prospective study had the option to provide additional blood draws and questionnaires over a roughly 2-month period. Prospective study blood samples were shipped either frozen or at room temperature before DNA extraction. TCRbeta CDR3 regions were amplified from genomic DNA using the immunoSEQ Assay, a bias-controlled multiplex PCR. From the authors' description of their analysis: The number of nucleated cells in each sample was estimated by amplification of reference gene primers within the assay. To quantify the absolute abundance of each unique TCRbeta CDR3 rearrangement, sequence reads were collapsed and filtered. For each sample, productive Simpson clonality was calculated as the square root of Simpson's diversity index over productive rearrangements. Entries here come from immuneACCESS through TCRdb and include only in-frame sequences with V and J called. Some clones fail to appear in such tables; in the studies checked, an unresolved V gene covers under half of the shortfall, and the cause of the remainder is unknown. That table gives V, J and clone size, and the DNA gave D and trimming. The sample contains around 250,000 clones, approximately 89% of them found a single time. The ten largest clones add up to 2.8% of the sample.

Of note for this clone: Its recognized antigen is unknown. The sample holds no much larger clone one base away, and base qualities are not on file.

Here is what the overall study found, with its caveats: Clinical and demographic metadata were provided uncurated, with the amount varying by source and participant.

The CDR3 measures 14 amino acids from cysteine to phenylalanine. Only the CDR3 DNA is retained, 42 bases long and in frame from the first base. In the germline V gene (reference sequence), CDR1 corresponds to SEHNR and CDR2 to FQNEAQ. From V the trimming removes 5 bases and from J it removes 6 bases, while the gene matches leave 7 bases of the junction unaccounted for. The receptor comes from a man in his forties or fifties who had been exposed to COVID-19. The rearrangement combines TRBV7-9 with TRBJ1-5; TRBD1 matches 7 bases in the middle. Sequencing used PBMCs or T cells enriched from blood (not recorded which). The nucleotides read TGTGCCAGCAGCGCGGGACAGAGGGGTCAGCCCCAGCATTTT. It is translated as CASSAGQRGQPQHF.